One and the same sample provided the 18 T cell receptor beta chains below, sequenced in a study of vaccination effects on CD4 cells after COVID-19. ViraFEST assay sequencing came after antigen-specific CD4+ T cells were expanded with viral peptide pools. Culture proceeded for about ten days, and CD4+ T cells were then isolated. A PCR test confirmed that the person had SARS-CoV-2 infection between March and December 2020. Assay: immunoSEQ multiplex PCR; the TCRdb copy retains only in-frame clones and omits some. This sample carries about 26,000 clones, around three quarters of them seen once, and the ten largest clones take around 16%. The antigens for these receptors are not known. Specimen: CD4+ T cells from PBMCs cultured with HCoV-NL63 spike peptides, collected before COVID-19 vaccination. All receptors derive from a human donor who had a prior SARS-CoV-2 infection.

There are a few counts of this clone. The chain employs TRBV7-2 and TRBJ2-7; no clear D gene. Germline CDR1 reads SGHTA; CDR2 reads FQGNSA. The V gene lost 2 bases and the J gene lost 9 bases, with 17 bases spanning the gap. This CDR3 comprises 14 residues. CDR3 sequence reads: CASSLSRWLGAQYF. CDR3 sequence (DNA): TGTGCCAGCAGCTTATCTCGATGGCTGGGCGCGCAGTACTTC.

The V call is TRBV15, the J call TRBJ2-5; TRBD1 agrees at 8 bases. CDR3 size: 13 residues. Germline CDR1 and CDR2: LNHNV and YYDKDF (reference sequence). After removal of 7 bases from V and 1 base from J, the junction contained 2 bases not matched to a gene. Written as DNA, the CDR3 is TGTGCCACCACGGGACAGGTCCAAGAGACCCAGTACTTC. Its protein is CATTGQVQETQYF.

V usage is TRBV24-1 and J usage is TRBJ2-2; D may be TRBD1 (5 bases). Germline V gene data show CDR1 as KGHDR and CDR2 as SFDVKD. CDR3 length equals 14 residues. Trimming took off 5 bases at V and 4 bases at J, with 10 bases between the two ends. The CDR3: CATSVTGTTGELFF. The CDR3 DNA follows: TGTGCCACCAGTGTTACAGGTACCACCGGGGAGCTGTTTTTT.

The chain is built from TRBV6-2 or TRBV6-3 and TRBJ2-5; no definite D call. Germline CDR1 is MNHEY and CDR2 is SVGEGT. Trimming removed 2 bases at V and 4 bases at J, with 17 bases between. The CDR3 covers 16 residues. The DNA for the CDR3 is TGTGCCAGCAGTTACGATTTAGTCCTTGGTAGAGAGACCCAGTACTTC. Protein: CASSYDLVLGRETQYF.

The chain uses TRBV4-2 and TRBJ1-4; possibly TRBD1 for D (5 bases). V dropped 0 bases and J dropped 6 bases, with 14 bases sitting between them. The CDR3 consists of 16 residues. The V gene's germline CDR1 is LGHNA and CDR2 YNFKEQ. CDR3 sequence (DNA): TGTGCCAGCAGCCAAGACGGGGGACGGCGAGATGAAAAACTGTTTTTT. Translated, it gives CASSQDGGRRDEKLFF.

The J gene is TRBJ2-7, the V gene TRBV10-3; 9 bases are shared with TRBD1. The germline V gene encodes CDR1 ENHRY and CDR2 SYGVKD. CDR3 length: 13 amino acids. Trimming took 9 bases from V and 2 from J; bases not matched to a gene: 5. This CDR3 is CAIGTGSPYEQYF. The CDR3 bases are TGTGCCATAGGGACAGGGTCGCCCTACGAGCAGTACTTC.

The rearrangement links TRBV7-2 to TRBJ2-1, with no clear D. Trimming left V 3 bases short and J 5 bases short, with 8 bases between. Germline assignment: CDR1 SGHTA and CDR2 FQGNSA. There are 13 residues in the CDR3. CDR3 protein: CASSFGRNNEQFF. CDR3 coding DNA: TGTGCCAGCAGCTTCGGACGTAACAATGAGCAGTTCTTC.

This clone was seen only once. The CDR3 reads CASSIEGDPGSYNEQFF. DNA for the CDR3: TGTGCCAGTAGTATAGAGGGCGACCCGGGGTCCTACAATGAGCAGTTCTTC. The V gene is TRBV19, the J gene TRBJ2-1, with TRBD2 as a possible D gene (5 bases). V dropped 0 bases and J dropped 1 base, with 13 bases sitting between them. CDR1 is LNHDA, CDR2 SQIVND, per germline (reference sequence). The CDR3 is made up of 17 amino acids.

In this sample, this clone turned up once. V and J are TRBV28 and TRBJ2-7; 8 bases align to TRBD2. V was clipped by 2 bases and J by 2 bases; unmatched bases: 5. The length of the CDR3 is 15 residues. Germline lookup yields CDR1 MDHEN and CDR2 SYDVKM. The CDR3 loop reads CASSLIAGSAYEQYF. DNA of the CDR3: TGTGCCAGCAGTTTAATAGCGGGATCTGCCTACGAGCAGTACTTC. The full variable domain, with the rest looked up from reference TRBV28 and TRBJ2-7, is DVKVTQSSRYLVKRTGEKVFLECVQDMDHENMFWYRQDPGLGLRLIYFSYDVKMKEKGDIPEGYSVSREKKERFSLILESASTNQTSMYLCASSLIAGSAYEQYFGPGTRLTVT.

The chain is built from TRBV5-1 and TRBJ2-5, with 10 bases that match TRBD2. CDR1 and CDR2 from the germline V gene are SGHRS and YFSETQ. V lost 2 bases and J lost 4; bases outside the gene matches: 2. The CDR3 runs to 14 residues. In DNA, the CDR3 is TGCGCCAGCAGCTTACTAGCGGGACTAGAGACCCAGTACTTC. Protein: CASSLLAGLETQYF.

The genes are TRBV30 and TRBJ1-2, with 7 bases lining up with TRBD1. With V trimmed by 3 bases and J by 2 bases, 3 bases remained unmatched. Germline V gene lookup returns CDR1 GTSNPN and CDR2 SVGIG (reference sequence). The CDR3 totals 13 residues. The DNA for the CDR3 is TGTGCCTGGAGGACAGGGAGGAACTATGGCTACACCTTC. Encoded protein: CAWRTGRNYGYTF. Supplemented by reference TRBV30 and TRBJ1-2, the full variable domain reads SQTIHQWPATLVQPVGSPLSLECTVEGTSNPNLYWYRQAAGRGLQLLFYSVGIGQISSEVPQNLSASRPQDRQFILSSKKLLLSDSGFYLCAWRTGRNYGYTFGSGTRLTVV.

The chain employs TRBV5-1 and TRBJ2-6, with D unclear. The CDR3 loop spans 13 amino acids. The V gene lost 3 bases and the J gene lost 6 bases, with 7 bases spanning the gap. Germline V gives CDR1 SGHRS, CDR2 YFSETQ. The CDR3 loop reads CASSYESANVLTF. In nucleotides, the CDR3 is TGCGCCAGCAGCTACGAGTCGGCCAACGTCCTGACTTTC.

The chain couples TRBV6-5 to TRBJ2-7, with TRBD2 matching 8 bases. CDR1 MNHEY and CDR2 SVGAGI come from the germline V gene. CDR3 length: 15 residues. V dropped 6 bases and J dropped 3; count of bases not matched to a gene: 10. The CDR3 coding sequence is TGTGCCAGCAGCCCGGAGCTAGCGGGTTTCTACGAGCAGTACTTC. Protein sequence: CASSPELAGFYEQYF.

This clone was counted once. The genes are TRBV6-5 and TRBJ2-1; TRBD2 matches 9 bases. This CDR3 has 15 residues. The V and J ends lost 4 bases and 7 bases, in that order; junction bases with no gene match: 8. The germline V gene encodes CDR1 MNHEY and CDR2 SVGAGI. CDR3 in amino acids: CASSSAGGPDNEQFF. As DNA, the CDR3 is TGTGCCAGCAGTTCGGCGGGAGGGCCTGATAATGAGCAGTTCTTC.

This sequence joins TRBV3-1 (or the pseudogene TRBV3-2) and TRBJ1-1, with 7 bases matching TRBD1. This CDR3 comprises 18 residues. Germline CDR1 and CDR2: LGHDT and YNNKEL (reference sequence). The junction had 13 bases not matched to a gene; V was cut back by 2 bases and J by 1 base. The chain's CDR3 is CASSQNPWGRGTNTEAFF. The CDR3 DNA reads TGTGCCAGCAGCCAAAATCCGTGGGGCAGGGGGACGAACACTGAAGCTTTCTTT.

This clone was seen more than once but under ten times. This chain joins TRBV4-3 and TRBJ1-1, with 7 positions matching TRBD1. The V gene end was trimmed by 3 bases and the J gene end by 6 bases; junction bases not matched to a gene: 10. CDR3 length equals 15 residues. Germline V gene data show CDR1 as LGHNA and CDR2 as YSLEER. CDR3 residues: CASSQAYRGLSEAFF. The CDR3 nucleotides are TGCGCCAGCAGCCAGGCATACAGGGGTCTGTCTGAAGCTTTCTTT.

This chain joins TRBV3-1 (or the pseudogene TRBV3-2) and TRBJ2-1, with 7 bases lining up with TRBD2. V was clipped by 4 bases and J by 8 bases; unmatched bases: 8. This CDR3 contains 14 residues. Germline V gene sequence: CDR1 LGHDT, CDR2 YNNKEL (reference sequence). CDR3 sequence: CASSLDWGGDEQFF. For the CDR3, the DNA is TGTGCCAGCAGCCTCGACTGGGGGGGGGATGAGCAGTTCTTC.

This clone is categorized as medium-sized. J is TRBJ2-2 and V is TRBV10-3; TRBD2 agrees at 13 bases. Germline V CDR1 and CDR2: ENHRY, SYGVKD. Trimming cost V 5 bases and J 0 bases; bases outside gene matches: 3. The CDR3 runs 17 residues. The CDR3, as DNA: TGTGCCATCAGTCCGACTAGCGGGGGGCCGAACACCGGGGAGCTGTTTTTT. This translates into CAISPTSGGPNTGELFF.